A single sample gave rise to the 3 T cell receptor beta chains below, sequenced in a study of T cell repertoires in cytomegalovirus infection (dated by TCRdb to about 2019). The run used an Illumina HiSeq 1500. TCRdb reprocessing: public reads trimmed at Q25 with fastp, clones called with MiXCR, in-frame beta chains kept. Rows are combined by CDR3 protein, so each entry shows the most common genes and DNA. In this sample the table shows 400,000 or so distinct CDR3 sequences, roughly 30% of which occur a single time. The biggest ten clones account for approximately 14% of the sample. What was sequenced was PBMCs. All receptors come from a human donor in good health (CMV status not recorded). Some clones in this sample may be carry-over from other donors' samples.

This clonotype was counted a few times. The genes are TRBV12-3 or TRBV12-4 and TRBJ2-5; a possible D gene is TRBD1 (6 bases). The CDR3 length is 16 residues. The ends were cut back, 4 bases at V and 3 bases at J, with 18 bases in the middle. In nucleotides, the CDR3 is TGTGCCAGCAGTTCGTCCGGGACACCTCTGGAAGAGACCCAGTACTTC. This gives the protein CASSSSGTPLEETQYF.

The genes are TRBV19 and TRBJ2-1, with D maybe TRBD2 (6 bases). Germline V gene sequence: CDR1 LNHDA, CDR2 SQIVND (reference sequence). The CDR3 contains 15 residues. Trimming shortened V by 4 bases and J by 6 bases, and 16 bases separated the two germline ends. CDR3 amino acids: CASSSEGLQLNEQFF. As DNA, the CDR3 is TGTGCCAGTAGTAGCGAGGGACTCCAGCTCAATGAGCAGTTCTTC.

This clonotype turned up a few times. The chain has TRBV6-6 and TRBJ1-6; 7 nucleotides align to TRBD1. Germline CDR1 reads MNHNY; CDR2 reads SVGAGI (reference sequence). V lost 2 bases and J lost 6; bases outside the gene matches: 4. The CDR3 consists of 15 residues. CDR3: CASSYNDRVNSPLHF. CDR3 sequence (DNA): TGTGCCAGCAGTTACAACGACAGGGTTAATTCACCCCTCCACTTT.